The 21 T cell receptor beta chains reported below all come from one sample, sequenced in a study of cytomegalovirus exposure and HLA in healthy donors. PCR primers comprised 60 Vbeta and 13 Jbeta primers. Assay: immunoSEQ multiplex PCR; the TCRdb copy retains only in-frame clones and omits some. Of about 180,000 clones in the sample, approximately 80% were seen once. The sample comprised PBMCs. The source of these receptors is a girl aged 2-10 years in good health and CMV-seropositive.

This clone was counted many times. The chain couples TRBV6-1 to TRBJ1-5; maybe TRBD1 (5 bases). The germline gives CDR1 MNHNS, CDR2 SASEGT. CDR3 length equals 16 residues. Trimming shortened V by 3 bases and J by 1 base, and 13 bases separated the two germline ends. The CDR3 DNA reads as TGTGCCAGCAGTGATCTTCGACAGACAAGCAATCAGCCCCAGCATTTT. This codes for CASSDLRQTSNQPQHF.

This chain joins TRBV7-9 and TRBJ1-2; 10 bases fit TRBD1. Germline V gene data show CDR1 as SEHNR and CDR2 as FQNEAQ (reference sequence). Germline trimming cut 1 base from V and 4 bases from J; bases unmatched to any gene: 3. The CDR3 runs 15 residues. In nucleotides, the CDR3 is TGTGCCAGCAGCTTAGAGCGGACAGGGGGCTATGGCTACACCTTC. It translates to CASSLERTGGYGYTF.

This clone has a single count. The chain is built from TRBV10-3 and TRBJ2-1, with D possibly matching TRBD1 (6 bases). Trimming cost V 8 bases and J 10 bases, with 18 bases left between them. This CDR3 region has 13 residues. Germline CDR1 ENHRY, CDR2 SYGVKD. CDR3 sequence (DNA): TGTGCCATCTGGGGGCCACGGGGTTCGGAGCAGTTCTTC. It is translated as CAIWGPRGSEQFF.

The V call is TRBV7-2, the J call TRBJ2-2; 7 nucleotides line up with TRBD1. V lost 2 bases and J lost 2; bases outside the gene matches: 5. This CDR3 is built from 16 residues. Germline V gives CDR1 SGHTA, CDR2 FQGNSA. CDR3 residues: CASSLLWDRNTGELFF. CDR3 in DNA: TGTGCCAGCAGCTTACTATGGGACAGAAACACCGGGGAGCTGTTTTTT.

V gene TRBV6-6 combines with J gene TRBJ2-3, with 8 bases identical to TRBD2. Per germline, CDR1 MNHNY and CDR2 SVGAGI (reference sequence). The CDR3 extends over 15 amino acids. The junction had 3 bases not matched to a gene; V was cut back by 0 bases and J by 4 bases. Here the CDR3 DNA reads TGTGCCAGCAGTTACTCTAGCGGGGAGGCAGATACGCAGTATTTT. This gives the protein CASSYSSGEADTQYF.

This chain uses TRBV6-1 with TRBJ2-1, with 9 bases that match TRBD2. Germline CDR1 is MNHNS and CDR2 is SASEGT. The CDR3 length is 15 residues. Trimming removed 4 bases from V and 7 bases from J; junction bases left unmatched: 8. The CDR3 protein is CASSGWRGGGNEQFF. CDR3 bases: TGTGCCAGCAGTGGGTGGCGGGGGGGCGGGAATGAGCAGTTCTTC.

The rearrangement links TRBV2 to TRBJ1-1; D might be TRBD1 (6 bases). The CDR3 loop spans 14 amino acids. V lost 7 bases and J 1 base, leaving 13 bases between the germline ends. Germline CDR1 is SNHLY and CDR2 is FYNNEI. The CDR3 spells CASTPGRGNTEAFF. The CDR3 region has the DNA TGTGCCAGCACCCCGGGCAGGGGGAACACTGAAGCTTTCTTT.

This clone appeared a few times. The V and J genes are TRBV5-1 and TRBJ2-7; weak D call: TRBD2 (6 bases). This CDR3 comprises 15 residues. Germline V gene data show CDR1 as SGHRS and CDR2 as YFSETQ. Trimming removed 0 bases at V and 0 bases at J, with 10 bases between. The CDR3 sequence: CASSLAGDISYEQYF. The CDR3 nucleotides read TGCGCCAGCAGCTTGGCGGGAGACATCTCCTACGAGCAGTACTTC.

This clone was picked up one time. The chain recombines TRBV13 with TRBJ2-7; 9 positions match TRBD2. The CDR3 contains 14 residues. V was clipped by 4 bases and J by 3 bases; unmatched bases: 4. Germline CDR1 reads PRHDT; CDR2 reads FYEKMQ (reference sequence). The CDR3 DNA is TGTGCCAGCAGCTCTCTAGCGGGGAGCTACGAGCAGTACTTC. Protein: CASSSLAGSYEQYF.

CDR3 in amino acids: CASSVALDRGSTGELFF. The CDR3, as DNA: TGTGCCAGCAGCGTAGCTTTGGACAGGGGAAGCACCGGGGAGCTGTTTTTT. The chain employs TRBV9 and TRBJ2-2; 9 bases align to TRBD1. V trimming: 0 bases; J trimming: 4 bases; junction bases outside the gene matches: 7. Per germline, CDR1 SGDLS and CDR2 YYNGEE. The CDR3 sequence is 17 residues long.

This clone was counted between two and nine times. The chain has TRBV7-6 and TRBJ2-7; possible D gene TRBD1, 5 bases. Per germline, CDR1 SGHVS and CDR2 FNYEAQ. V lost 1 base and J 3 bases, leaving 10 bases between the germline ends. The CDR3 extends over 14 amino acids. For the CDR3, the DNA is TGTGCCAGCAGCTTAGGGGGTCAGGGCTACGAGCAGTACTTC. It specifies CASSLGGQGYEQYF.

This clone has more than one count but fewer than ten. The V and J genes are TRBV11-3 and TRBJ1-4; D gene uncertain. Deletions cut 3 bases from V and 4 bases from J, with 12 bases between. CDR1 and CDR2 (germline): SGHNT, YENEEA. CDR3 length equals 15 residues. CDR3 residues: CASSFGGEVNEKLFF. CDR3 in DNA: TGTGCCAGCAGCTTCGGCGGGGAGGTTAATGAAAAACTGTTTTTT.

The V and J genes are TRBV27 and TRBJ1-2, with 7 positions matching TRBD1. Germline values: CDR1 MNHEY, CDR2 SMNVEV (reference sequence). Losses at the gene ends were 2 bases for V and 2 bases for J; bases not matched to a gene: 5. CDR3 length: 15 residues. In nucleotides, the CDR3 is TGTGCCAGCAGTTTAAGGGGGCGAGGGAACTATGGCTACACCTTC. It encodes CASSLRGRGNYGYTF.

The rearrangement uses TRBV11-2 and TRBJ1-1; D call uncertain. Deletions cut 2 bases from V and 6 bases from J, with 22 bases between. This CDR3 region has 17 residues. Germline lookup yields CDR1 SGHAT and CDR2 FQNNGV. CDR3 residues: CASSLYLRRQVIPEAFF. In DNA, the CDR3 is TGTGCCAGCAGCTTATATTTACGTAGGCAGGTGATCCCTGAAGCTTTCTTT.

CDR3 DNA: TGTGCCTGGAGAGGGGGCGCCAAAAACATTCAGTACTTC. It encodes CAWRGGAKNIQYF. The gene calls are TRBV30 and TRBJ2-4; 7 positions match TRBD1. With V trimmed by 3 bases and J by 1 base, 0 bases remained unmatched. Germline V gene lookup returns CDR1 GTSNPN and CDR2 SVGIG (reference sequence). The CDR3 has 13 amino acids.

V gene TRBV5-4 combines with J gene TRBJ2-3; TRBD1 aligns across 9 bases. This CDR3 region has 17 residues. Germline V lookup: CDR1 SGHNT, CDR2 YYREEE (reference sequence). V lost 3 bases and J lost 3; bases outside the gene matches: 11. The CDR3 spells CASSSRYRDRDTDTQYF. CDR3 DNA sequence: TGTGCCAGCAGCTCCCGATACCGGGACAGGGATACAGATACGCAGTATTTT.

V usage is TRBV18 and J usage is TRBJ2-1; 11 bases align to TRBD2. CDR3 length equals 13 residues. Germline V lookup: CDR1 KGHSH, CDR2 LQKENI. J was trimmed by 6 bases and V by 10 bases; bases with no gene match: 5. The CDR3 nucleotides are TGTGCCACCCTTAGCGGGAGGGCCAATGAGCAGTTCTTC. The encoded protein is CATLSGRANEQFF.

V gene TRBV25-1 combines with J gene TRBJ2-1; D uncertain. This CDR3 has 12 amino acids. Trimming removed 4 bases from V and 13 bases from J, with 14 bases in between. Per the germline V gene, CDR1 is MGHDK and CDR2 is SYGVNS. The CDR3, as DNA: TGTGCCAGCAGTGGAGAAGGCAGGCATCAGTTCTTC. Amino acid sequence: CASSGEGRHQFF.

The V gene is TRBV4-1, the J gene TRBJ2-1; maybe TRBD2 (5 bases). Trimming took 4 bases from V and 6 from J, leaving 16 bases between them. The CDR3 contains 15 residues. Germline lookup yields CDR1 MGHRA and CDR2 YSYEKL. The CDR3 sequence is CASSPEESRSNEQFF. In DNA form, the CDR3 reads TGCGCCAGCAGCCCGGAGGAATCGCGGTCCAATGAGCAGTTCTTC.

In regard to this clone: The junction departs from the called germline gene at one end, perhaps through a read error. The CDR3 region is CASSLVWSANTGELFF. In nucleotides, the CDR3 is TGTGCTAGCAGCTTAGTTTGGTCGGCGAACACCGGGGAGCTGTTTTTT. This sequence joins TRBV7-7 and TRBJ2-2, with D hard to call. CDR3 length: 16 residues. The germline V gene encodes CDR1 SSHAT and CDR2 FNYEAQ (reference sequence).

This chain connects TRBV6-1 to TRBJ2-7; 7 bases line up with TRBD1. The V and J ends lost 2 bases and 2 bases, in that order; junction bases with no gene match: 6. CDR1 MNHNS and CDR2 SASEGT come from the germline V gene. The CDR3 sequence is 15 residues long. Here the CDR3 DNA reads TGTGCCAGCAGTGAACCCGGGACAGCAACCTACGAGCAGTACTTC. As protein: CASSEPGTATYEQYF.